Following are 30 T cell receptor beta chains from one sample sequenced in a study of cytomegalovirus exposure and HLA in healthy donors. The PCR was carried out with 60 Vbeta primers and 13 Jbeta primers. Repertoires were generated with immunoSEQ multiplex PCR, while TCRdb's copy carries only in-frame clones and drops some. The table includes 75,000 to 95,000 clones, 65% detected once. Sample: PBMCs. Source of these receptors: a woman aged 45 to 65 in good health and CMV-seropositive.

V gene TRBV2 combines with J gene TRBJ2-1, with D possibly matching TRBD2 (6 bases). Germline CDR1 reads SNHLY; CDR2 reads FYNNEI. The CDR3 loop spans 13 amino acids. The ends were cut back, 6 bases at V and 9 bases at J, with 15 bases in the middle. In DNA, the CDR3 is TGTGCCAGCAGGACCACGGGGGTGGGTGAGCAGTTCTTC. It translates to CASRTTGVGEQFF. Using reference TRBV2 and TRBJ2-1 for the parts outside the CDR3, the full variable domain is EPEVTQTPSHQVTQMGQEVILRCVPISNHLYFYWYRQILGQKVEFLVSFYNNEISEKSEIFDDQFSVERPDGSNFTLKIRSTKLEDSAMYFCASRTTGVGEQFFGPGTRLTVL.

This clone was seen only once. The gene calls are TRBV11-1 and TRBJ2-7, with TRBD1 matching over 7 bases. This CDR3 has 17 residues. The J segment lost 8 bases and the V segment lost 0 bases, leaving 16 bases of the junction unmatched. Germline-derived CDR1 and CDR2 are SGHAT and FQDESV (reference sequence). CDR3 protein: CASSLAFSGTAIQQQYF. CDR3 DNA: TGTGCCAGCAGCTTAGCCTTTTCCGGGACAGCTATTCAGCAGCAGTACTTC.

J is TRBJ2-1 and V is TRBV28; 7 bases match TRBD2. CDR1 MDHEN and CDR2 SYDVKM come from the germline V gene. The CDR3 extends over 16 amino acids. V shed 8 bases and J 4 bases; nucleotides not matched to a gene: 14. The CDR3 DNA reads as TGTGCCAGCCGCTTCGCGGCGGGGGAAAGTTACAATGAGCAGTTCTTC. Its translation is CASRFAAGESYNEQFF. The complete variable domain, with remaining parts taken from reference TRBV28 and TRBJ2-1, reads DVKVTQSSRYLVKRTGEKVFLECVQDMDHENMFWYRQDPGLGLRLIYFSYDVKMKEKGDIPEGYSVSREKKERFSLILESASTNQTSMYLCASRFAAGESYNEQFFGPGTRLTVL.

The chain uses TRBV2 and TRBJ1-4; no clear D gene. V was trimmed by 3 bases and J by 4 bases, leaving 12 bases between them. This CDR3 is built from 15 residues. Germline CDR1 reads SNHLY; CDR2 reads FYNNEI. CDR3 DNA sequence: TGTGCCAGCAGTGATGAAATCCAGTTTAATGAAAAACTGTTTTTT. Translated, it gives CASSDEIQFNEKLFF.

This clone came up a few times. The J gene is TRBJ1-5, the V gene TRBV10-3; D is unresolved. There are 13 residues in the CDR3. The germline gives CDR1 ENHRY, CDR2 SYGVKD. Trimming left V 0 bases short and J 7 bases short, with 7 bases between. The CDR3 nucleotides are TGTGCCATCAGTGAGTCAACAGACCAGCCCCAGCATTTT. Residues: CAISESTDQPQHF.

V is TRBV19 and J is TRBJ2-3; the D is unclear. Trimming took off 6 bases at V and 1 base at J, with 17 bases between the two ends. The CDR3 has 16 residues. From germline, CDR1 is LNHDA and CDR2 SQIVND (reference sequence). CDR3 sequence: CASSTSGGRGTDTQYF. The DNA of the CDR3 is TGTGCCAGTAGCACCTCAGGTGGGCGCGGCACAGATACGCAGTATTTT.

The chain is built from TRBV25-1 and TRBJ1-1, with D uncertain. V was pared by 1 base and J by 1 base, with 13 bases between. The germline CDR1 and CDR2 sequences are MGHDK and SYGVNS. CDR3 size: 16 residues. CDR3 DNA: TGTGCCAGCAGTGAATGGGGAGGCGCCACGAACACTGAAGCTTTCTTT. Translated, it gives CASSEWGGATNTEAFF. Drawing the rest from reference TRBV25-1 and TRBJ1-1, the complete variable domain is EADIYQTPRYLVIGTGKKITLECSQTMGHDKMYWYQQDPGMELHLIHYSYGVNSTEKGDLSSESTVSRIRTEHFPLTLESARPSHTSQYLCASSEWGGATNTEAFFGQGTRLTVV.

In this sample, this clone turned up a few times. This sequence joins TRBV2 and TRBJ1-1; TRBD1 is a possible D gene (6 bases). CDR3 length: 14 residues. V was clipped by 7 bases and J by 1 base, with 13 bases between them. Germline assignment: CDR1 SNHLY and CDR2 FYNNEI. Written as DNA, the CDR3 is TGTGCCAGCAAAGAGAACAGGGAGAACACTGAAGCTTTCTTT. Amino acids: CASKENRENTEAFF.

This clone was seen a handful of times. CDR3: CASSFEKNTEAFF. The CDR3 DNA reads as TGTGCCAGCAGCTTCGAGAAGAACACTGAAGCTTTCTTT. This chain joins TRBV6-6 and TRBJ1-1; D unclear. Germline assignment: CDR1 MNHNY and CDR2 SVGAGI (reference sequence). The CDR3 totals 13 residues. Trimming pared 6 bases from V and 1 base from J, leaving 9 bases between.

The chain links TRBV4-3 to TRBJ2-3; D unclear. CDR1 and CDR2 from the germline V gene are LGHNA and YSLEER. V gave up 0 bases and J gave up 2 bases, with 24 bases separating them. The CDR3 is 20 amino acids. This CDR3 reads CASSQDGAASHRFYTDTQYF. For the CDR3, the DNA is TGCGCCAGCAGCCAAGATGGAGCAGCGAGCCACCGCTTTTACACAGATACGCAGTATTTT.

The V gene is TRBV2, the J gene TRBJ1-5; the match to TRBD1 covers 9 bases. CDR1 is SNHLY, CDR2 FYNNEI, per germline. This CDR3 contains 15 residues. V lost 5 bases and J lost 2; bases outside the gene matches: 4. The DNA for the CDR3 is TGTGCCAGCAGTCTAGGGGACAGGGGCAATCAGCCCCAGCATTTT. Translation gives CASSLGDRGNQPQHF.

This clone was detected only a few times. The chain joins TRBV15 to TRBJ2-3, with TRBD1 matching over 7 bases. V lost 3 bases to trimming and J lost 7 bases; unmatched junction nucleotides: 13. Germline CDR1 is LNHNV and CDR2 is YYDKDF (reference sequence). This CDR3 is 16 amino acids long. This chain's CDR3 is CATSSPRQGARHTQYF. For the CDR3, the DNA is TGTGCCACCAGCAGCCCGAGACAGGGAGCAAGGCATACGCAGTATTTT.

This chain uses TRBV6-5 with TRBJ1-2; D gene ambiguous. V gave up 6 bases and J gave up 4 bases, with 9 bases separating them. The CDR3 has 12 amino acids. Per the germline V gene, CDR1 is MNHEY and CDR2 is SVGAGI. CDR3 nucleotide sequence: TGTGCCAGCAGCCCCCTCGGCTATGGCTACACCTTC. Translating it yields CASSPLGYGYTF.

This clone has only a few counts. The V call is TRBV6-6, the J call TRBJ2-5; the match to TRBD2 covers 10 bases. This CDR3 is 15 amino acids long. Unmatched junction bases numbered 4, after V lost 2 bases and J lost 4 bases. Germline lookup yields CDR1 MNHNY and CDR2 SVGAGI (reference sequence). CDR3 loop: CASSYAGLATETQYF. The CDR3 nucleotides read TGTGCCAGCAGTTACGCGGGACTAGCGACAGAGACCCAGTACTTC.

The genes are TRBV20-1 and TRBJ2-1; TRBD2 might be the D (6 bases). Trimming took 6 bases from V and 9 from J, leaving 9 bases between them. The CDR3 is 10 amino acids. The V gene's germline CDR1 is DFQATT and CDR2 SNEGSKA (reference sequence). The CDR3 loop is CSAGGGEQFF. The CDR3 nucleotides read TGCAGTGCGGGGGGAGGTGAGCAGTTCTTC.

The chain carries TRBV18 and TRBJ1-1; D unresolved. Germline lookup yields CDR1 KGHSH and CDR2 LQKENI. Trimming cost V 1 base and J 2 bases, with 8 bases left between them. There are 14 residues in the CDR3. In DNA, the CDR3 is TGTGCCAGCTCACCACGTACTTCTAACACTGAAGCTTTCTTT. Translating gives CASSPRTSNTEAFF. Combining the CDR3 with reference TRBV18 and TRBJ1-1 gives the whole variable domain NAGVMQNPRHLVRRRGQEARLRCSPMKGHSHVYWYRQLPEEGLKFMVYLQKENIIDESGMPKERFSAEFPKEGPSILRIQQVVRGDSAAYFCASSPRTSNTEAFFGQGTRLTVV.

This clone has just a few counts. The chain has TRBV28 and TRBJ2-2; maybe TRBD2 (5 bases). Germline assignment: CDR1 MDHEN and CDR2 SYDVKM. The length of the CDR3 is 14 residues. V shed 5 bases and J shed 6 bases, with 13 bases lying between them. CDR3 sequence (DNA): TGTGCCAGCAGTCCCCGGGGTGTACCCGGGGAGCTGTTTTTT. Protein sequence: CASSPRGVPGELFF.

This sequence joins TRBV5-6 and TRBJ2-1, with 7 bases matching TRBD1. Germline V gene lookup returns CDR1 SGHDT and CDR2 YYEEEE. There are 15 residues in the CDR3. The V gene end was trimmed by 3 bases and the J gene end by 1 base; junction bases not matched to a gene: 4. CDR3 in DNA: TGTGCCAGCAGCTACCCGGGACAGTCCTACAATGAGCAGTTCTTC. Translated: CASSYPGQSYNEQFF.

This chain links TRBV12-5 with TRBJ2-5; a weak D match, TRBD1 (6 bases). The CDR3 has 13 residues. CDR1 and CDR2 from the germline V gene are LGHNT and FRNRAP. V lost 5 bases, J lost 4 bases, and 11 bases lay in between. The CDR3 loop reads CASGRDKSETQYF. The CDR3 nucleotides are TGTGCTAGTGGTCGGGACAAATCAGAGACCCAGTACTTC.

The table lists this clone with a count of one. For the CDR3, the DNA is TGTGCGGGGGGGAGAGAGGAAAATGGCTACACCTTC. Encoded protein: CAGGREENGYTF. This chain uses TRBV28 with TRBJ1-2; tentative D call: TRBD1 (5 bases). This CDR3 comprises 12 residues. CDR1 MDHEN and CDR2 SYDVKM come from the germline V gene.

This clone showed up just a few times. The chain's CDR3 is CASSLSVQTNEKLFF. In DNA form, the CDR3 reads TGTGCCAGCAGCTTATCGGTACAGACTAATGAAAAACTGTTTTTT. The rearrangement uses TRBV7-9 and TRBJ1-4; D unresolved. CDR3 length: 15 amino acids. The V end was cut by 2 bases, the J end by 2 bases, with 9 bases between. Germline values: CDR1 SEHNR, CDR2 FQNEAQ (reference sequence).

The chain couples TRBV4-3 to TRBJ1-6, with 7 bases lining up with TRBD1. Germline values: CDR1 LGHNA, CDR2 YSLEER. V gave up 0 bases and J gave up 7 bases; unmatched junction bases: 6. This CDR3 contains 16 residues. The CDR3 is CASSQDLGQPNSPLHF. The CDR3 region has the DNA TGCGCCAGCAGCCAAGATTTGGGACAGCCCAATTCACCCCTCCACTTT.

This clone occurred a few times. The chain couples TRBV5-1 to TRBJ1-1, with D maybe TRBD1 (5 bases). Trimming removed 7 bases from V and 3 bases from J, with 13 bases in between. Per germline, CDR1 SGHRS and CDR2 YFSETQ. The CDR3 has 13 residues. CDR3 sequence: CASEKDKDTEAFF. CDR3 nucleotide sequence: TGCGCCAGCGAGAAGGACAAGGACACTGAAGCTTTCTTT.

This clone was observed a few times. The rearrangement links TRBV6-4 to TRBJ2-1, with D possibly matching TRBD2 (6 bases). V lost 2 bases and J 0 bases, leaving 8 bases between the germline ends. CDR3 length equals 15 residues. Germline CDR1 reads MRHNA; CDR2 reads SNTAGT. CDR3 nucleotides: TGTGCCAGCAGTGACGGGGGGAGCTCCTACAATGAGCAGTTCTTC. This codes for CASSDGGSSYNEQFF.

The genes are TRBV2 and TRBJ1-2; tentative D call: TRBD1 (5 bases). Trimming stripped 4 bases from V and 5 bases from J, with 14 bases between. This CDR3 has 14 residues. CDR1 and CDR2 (germline): SNHLY, FYNNEI. The CDR3 coding sequence is TGTGCCAGCAGTGGGGGGGGAAAGGATTATGGCTACACCTTC. As protein: CASSGGGKDYGYTF.

This chain connects TRBV11-2 to TRBJ2-5; 9 bases map to TRBD1. Germline V gene lookup returns CDR1 SGHAT and CDR2 FQNNGV. V trimming: 3 bases; J trimming: 4 bases; junction bases outside the gene matches: 6. The CDR3 spans 15 residues. The CDR3 loop reads CASSFNLDRGETQYF. CDR3 nucleotides: TGTGCCAGCAGCTTCAACCTGGACAGGGGAGAGACCCAGTACTTC.

The chain couples TRBV28 to TRBJ2-7, with TRBD1 matching over 10 bases. The CDR3 loop spans 16 amino acids. J was trimmed by 5 bases and V by 2 bases; bases with no gene match: 9. Germline V gene sequence: CDR1 MDHEN, CDR2 SYDVKM. CDR3 DNA: TGTGCCAGCAGTTTAGCCCCCTCCGGGACAGGGGACGAGCAGTACTTC. Protein sequence: CASSLAPSGTGDEQYF.

This chain uses TRBV27 with TRBJ2-1; possibly TRBD1 for D (6 bases). There are 15 residues in the CDR3. Trimming removed 5 bases at V and 5 bases at J, with 16 bases between. The germline gives CDR1 MNHEY, CDR2 SMNVEV (reference sequence). As DNA, the CDR3 is TGTGCCAGCAGTCCCTCGGACAGAACTAACAATGAGCAGTTCTTC. The encoded protein is CASSPSDRTNNEQFF.

Turning to this clone: The same CDR3 is also encoded by other DNA sequences in this sample. The chain links TRBV7-2 to TRBJ1-5; D may be TRBD1 (6 bases). The germline V and J ends were trimmed by 3 bases and 0 bases, with 12 bases remaining between them. This CDR3 region has 16 residues. Germline V lookup: CDR1 SGHTA, CDR2 FQGNSA. The CDR3 nucleotides are TGTGCCAGCAGCTTCACCGGACAGTTTAGCAATCAGCCCCAGCATTTT. It encodes CASSFTGQFSNQPQHF. Using reference TRBV7-2 and TRBJ1-5 for the parts outside the CDR3, the full variable domain is GAGVSQSPSNKVTEKGKDVELRCDPISGHTALYWYRQSLGQGLEFLIYFQGNSAPDKSGLPSDRFSAERTGGSVSTLTIQRTQQEDSAVYLCASSFTGQFSNQPQHFGDGTRLSIL.

The gene calls are TRBV2 and TRBJ2-2; 7 bases map to TRBD1. The CDR3 length is 16 residues. V shed 7 bases and J 3 bases; nucleotides not matched to a gene: 11. Germline CDR1 reads SNHLY; CDR2 reads FYNNEI. CDR3 nucleotides: TGTGCCAGCACCGAGGGGGCAGGTAGATACACCGGGGAGCTGTTTTTT. Its protein product is CASTEGAGRYTGELFF.